The 25 T cell receptor beta chains given below trace back to one sample, sequenced in a study of cytomegalovirus exposure and HLA in healthy donors. This PCR relied on a set of 60 Vbeta primers and 13 Jbeta primers. Sequencing used immunoSEQ multiplex PCR; TCRdb keeps in-frame clones, though not all of them. This sample has 170,000 or so clones, with 75% to 85% found just once. Specimen: PBMCs. The receptors were sampled from a woman between 25 and 40 years old in good health and CMV-seronegative.

V is TRBV19 and J is TRBJ2-7; 7 bases line up with TRBD2. Germline trimming cut 4 bases from V and 4 bases from J; bases unmatched to any gene: 7. Per the germline V gene, CDR1 is LNHDA and CDR2 is SQIVND (reference sequence). The CDR3 loop spans 14 amino acids. CDR3 nucleotide sequence: TGTGCCAGTAGTAGCGGGGGACTCCCTTACGAGCAGTACTTC. Translated, it gives CASSSGGLPYEQYF.

This clone occurred a few times. The J gene is TRBJ2-1, the V gene TRBV11-2, with 15 bases that match TRBD2. The CDR3 sequence is 17 residues long. With 4 bases clipped from V and 7 bases from J, the junction kept 8 bases outside the gene matches. Germline lookup yields CDR1 SGHAT and CDR2 FQNNGV. The CDR3 is CASSWTSGGAAWNEQFF. CDR3 DNA: TGTGCCAGCAGCTGGACTAGCGGGGGGGCCGCGTGGAATGAGCAGTTCTTC.

This rearrangement joins TRBV5-4 to TRBJ1-2; weak D call: TRBD1 (6 bases). The CDR3 contains 13 residues. V lost 0 bases, J lost 6 bases, and 9 bases lay in between. In germline, CDR1 is SGHNT, CDR2 YYREEE (reference sequence). CDR3 protein: CASSLGTANGYTF. Written as DNA, the CDR3 is TGTGCCAGCAGCTTGGGGACAGCGAATGGCTACACCTTC.

This chain connects TRBV28 to TRBJ2-7; 7 bases align to TRBD2. This CDR3 spans 15 amino acids. The J segment lost 1 base and the V segment lost 6 bases, leaving 9 bases of the junction unmatched. Per germline, CDR1 MDHEN and CDR2 SYDVKM. The CDR3 DNA is TGTGCCAGCAGACGCCCGGCGGGAGTATCCTACGAGCAGTACTTC. The encoded protein is CASRRPAGVSYEQYF.

V is TRBV11-3 and J is TRBJ1-3; maybe TRBD1 (6 bases). Germline V gene lookup returns CDR1 SGHNT and CDR2 YENEEA. The CDR3 has 15 residues. V was cut by 5 bases and J by 0 bases, with 11 bases left in between. CDR3 sequence (DNA): TGTGCCAGCAGCCCGGACAGCAACTCTGGAAACACCATATATTTT. It specifies CASSPDSNSGNTIYF. The full variable domain, rest sourced from reference TRBV11-3 and TRBJ1-3, is EAGVVQSPRYKIIEKKQPVAFWCNPISGHNTLYWYLQNLGQGPELLIRYENEEAVDDSQLPKDRFSAERLKGVDSTLKIQPAELGDSAVYLCASSPDSNSGNTIYFGEGSWLTVV.

The rearrangement links TRBV7-9 to TRBJ2-1; D is perhaps TRBD2 (7 bases). Deletions cut 8 bases from V and 7 bases from J, with 24 bases between. This CDR3 has 16 residues. Per germline, CDR1 SEHNR and CDR2 FQNEAQ (reference sequence). CDR3 sequence (DNA): TGTGCCAGCTCCCGCGAAAAGGGGGGGGTCGGGAATGAGCAGTTCTTC. It is translated as CASSREKGGVGNEQFF.

The chain carries TRBV14 and TRBJ1-2, with 9 bases lining up with TRBD1. V lost 2 bases to trimming and J lost 8 bases; unmatched junction nucleotides: 12. This CDR3 has 16 amino acids. Germline assignment: CDR1 SGHDN and CDR2 FVKESK. Written as DNA, the CDR3 is TGTGCCAGCAGCCAAATGGGGAAAGGACAGGGGATCGGCTACACCTTC. Protein product: CASSQMGKGQGIGYTF.

The chain is built from TRBV4-1 and TRBJ2-1; possible D gene TRBD2, 6 bases. The V gene lost 4 bases and the J gene lost 2 bases, with 18 bases spanning the gap. Germline lookup yields CDR1 MGHRA and CDR2 YSYEKL. This CDR3 region has 17 residues. The CDR3 reads CASSREPGSGPYNEQFF. DNA for the CDR3: TGCGCCAGCAGCCGAGAACCGGGTAGCGGACCCTACAATGAGCAGTTCTTC.

This chain connects TRBV5-1 to TRBJ2-1; possible D gene TRBD2, 7 bases. Germline V lookup: CDR1 SGHRS, CDR2 YFSETQ. The CDR3 contains 16 residues. The ends were cut back, 2 bases at V and 9 bases at J, with 21 bases in the middle. The CDR3 sequence: CASSFGGPQRKGEQFF. The CDR3 DNA is TGCGCCAGCAGCTTCGGGGGGCCCCAGAGGAAGGGTGAGCAGTTCTTC.

J is TRBJ2-1 and V is TRBV5-4; tentatively, D is TRBD2 (6 bases). The CDR3 is 16 amino acids. Per germline, CDR1 SGHNT and CDR2 YYREEE (reference sequence). Trimming took 0 bases from V and 0 from J, leaving 10 bases between them. The CDR3 sequence is CASSLGSGSSYNEQFF. CDR3 nucleotides: TGTGCCAGCAGCTTGGGTAGCGGAAGCTCCTACAATGAGCAGTTCTTC.

The chain is built from TRBV6-5 and TRBJ2-2; 9 bases agree with TRBD1. The germline gives CDR1 MNHEY, CDR2 SVGAGI. The CDR3 has 15 amino acids. The trim removed 1 base at V and 4 bases at J, leaving 1 base unmatched. CDR3 loop: CASSYYRGRTGELFF. The CDR3 DNA sequence: TGTGCCAGCAGTTACTACAGGGGGCGCACCGGGGAGCTGTTTTTT.

For the CDR3, the DNA is TGTGCCAGCAGGAGGGGGCAGGGGGCGCACGAGCAGTACTTC. Its translation is CASRRGQGAHEQYF. The chain carries TRBV2 and TRBJ2-7, with 8 positions matching TRBD1. This CDR3 is built from 14 residues. J lost 5 bases, V lost 6 bases, and 9 bases had no gene match. The germline gives CDR1 SNHLY, CDR2 FYNNEI.

This clone was seen a single time. V is TRBV2 and J is TRBJ1-2, with 10 bases aligning to TRBD1. Germline V gene lookup returns CDR1 SNHLY and CDR2 FYNNEI. The CDR3 loop spans 13 amino acids. Trimming cost V 8 bases and J 7 bases; bases outside gene matches: 7. In nucleotides, the CDR3 is TGTGCCAGCGATCGACAGGGGGCCCCTGGCTACACCTTC. Translation gives CASDRQGAPGYTF.

This clone is a singleton in its sample. The chain couples TRBV6-5 to TRBJ2-7, with TRBD1 matching over 8 bases. CDR1 and CDR2 (germline): MNHEY, SVGAGI. Trimming removed 5 bases from V and 2 bases from J; junction bases left unmatched: 11. The CDR3 length is 16 residues. CDR3 bases: TGTGCCAGCAGTAACTACCCCAGGGGGCCCGCCTACGAGCAGTACTTC. Translated, it gives CASSNYPRGPAYEQYF.

The chain joins TRBV28 to TRBJ1-1, with 9 bases aligning to TRBD1. Per the germline V gene, CDR1 is MDHEN and CDR2 is SYDVKM. There are 15 residues in the CDR3. Unmatched junction bases numbered 7, after V lost 6 bases and J lost 2 bases. The CDR3 spells CASREDRGANTEAFF. CDR3 bases: TGTGCCAGCAGGGAGGACAGGGGAGCCAACACTGAAGCTTTCTTT.

The chain links TRBV14 to TRBJ2-7; a weak D match, TRBD2 (6 bases). The V and J ends lost 0 bases and 6 bases respectively, with 15 bases between them. Germline V lookup: CDR1 SGHDN, CDR2 FVKESK. The CDR3 covers 15 residues. This chain's CDR3 is CASSQDPGVALEQYF. As DNA, the CDR3 is TGTGCCAGCAGCCAAGACCCGGGGGTGGCTCTCGAGCAGTACTTC. Looking up the rest from reference TRBV14 and TRBJ2-7 gives the full variable domain: EAGVTQFPSHSVIEKGQTVTLRCDPISGHDNLYWYRRVMGKEIKFLLHFVKESKQDESGMPNNRFLAERTGGTYSTLKVQPAELEDSGVYFCASSQDPGVALEQYFGPGTRLTVT.

The chain carries TRBV6-5 and TRBJ2-3, with 11 bases matching TRBD2. Germline assignment: CDR1 MNHEY and CDR2 SVGAGI. V was pared by 2 bases and J by 11 bases, with 9 bases of the junction left unmatched. CDR3 length: 15 residues. The CDR3 is CASSYRVAGGPRQYF. For the CDR3, the DNA is TGTGCCAGCAGTTACAGGGTAGCGGGAGGGCCTCGGCAGTATTTT.

The chain recombines TRBV7-2 with TRBJ2-7, with D tentatively TRBD2 (6 bases). This CDR3 region has 16 residues. Germline V gene data show CDR1 as SGHTA and CDR2 as FQGNSA. V shed 1 base and J shed 0 bases, with 13 bases lying between them. In nucleotides, the CDR3 is TGTGCCAGCAGCTTAGGTTCGCGGGGTGTCTCCTACGAGCAGTACTTC. This sequence encodes CASSLGSRGVSYEQYF.

The chain has TRBV7-2 and TRBJ2-6; 11 bases fit TRBD2. CDR1 and CDR2 (germline): SGHTA, FQGNSA. CDR3 length: 17 residues. After removal of 1 base from V and 2 bases from J, the junction contained 1 base not matched to a gene. The CDR3 reads CASSLVAGGPGANVLTF. The DNA of the CDR3 is TGTGCCAGCAGCTTAGTAGCGGGGGGGCCTGGGGCCAACGTCCTGACTTTC.

The gene calls are TRBV29-1 and TRBJ2-1, with 7 bases identical to TRBD1. Germline CDR1 reads SQVTM; CDR2 reads ANQGSEA. This CDR3 contains 15 residues. The J segment lost 8 bases and the V segment lost 1 base, leaving 11 bases of the junction unmatched. The CDR3 nucleotides are TGCAGCGTTGAAGGGAAGGGGACAGTAGACGATGAGCAGTTCTTC. It encodes CSVEGKGTVDDEQFF.

This chain joins TRBV7-6 and TRBJ2-5; 9 bases map to TRBD1. The germline V gene encodes CDR1 SGHVS and CDR2 FNYEAQ. The CDR3 has 17 amino acids. The J segment lost 5 bases and the V segment lost 5 bases, leaving 15 bases of the junction unmatched. CDR3 residues: CASSKQIPGQGTETQYF. The CDR3 DNA reads as TGTGCCAGCAGCAAACAGATTCCGGGACAGGGCACGGAGACCCAGTACTTC.

This clone was recorded a few times. This sequence joins TRBV9 and TRBJ2-1, with TRBD2 matching 9 bases. The germline V gene has CDR1 SGDLS and CDR2 YYNGEE. J was trimmed by 2 bases and V by 0 bases; bases with no gene match: 6. This CDR3 has 17 residues. CDR3 loop: CASSVGQGLAPYNEQFF. For the CDR3, the DNA is TGTGCCAGCAGCGTAGGGCAGGGACTAGCTCCCTACAATGAGCAGTTCTTC.

Comments on this clone: One junction end does not reproduce the germline sequence, and a read error may be involved. The rearrangement links TRBV7-9 to TRBJ1-4; 8 bases line up with TRBD1. The CDR3 sequence is 15 residues long. CDR1 SEHNR and CDR2 FQNEAQ come from the germline V gene (reference sequence). CDR3 nucleotide sequence: TGTTCCAGCACCATACAGACAGGGGCTAATGAAAAACTGTTTTTT. Translating gives CSSTIQTGANEKLFF.

The rearrangement uses TRBV7-9 and TRBJ1-4; 7 nucleotides align to TRBD1. The CDR3 totals 15 residues. Germline V gene sequence: CDR1 SEHNR, CDR2 FQNEAQ (reference sequence). V gave up 5 bases and J gave up 8 bases; unmatched junction bases: 11. The CDR3 reads CASSLTDRVGEKLFF. The CDR3 DNA reads as TGTGCCAGCAGCCTCACTGACAGGGTGGGAGAAAAACTGTTTTTT.

The J gene is TRBJ2-3, the V gene TRBV7-9; 8 nucleotides agree with TRBD1. V shed 5 bases and J 6 bases; nucleotides not matched to a gene: 7. The germline CDR1 and CDR2 sequences are SEHNR and FQNEAQ (reference sequence). The CDR3 loop spans 14 amino acids. CDR3 sequence (DNA): TGTGCCAGCAGCCGGGCAGGGGGCAGGGATACGCAGTATTTT. It specifies CASSRAGGRDTQYF.